Listed below are T cell receptor beta chains from one sample, sequenced in a study of human T cells and chemical hapten exposure. TCRdb re-called the RACE reads with MiXCR, one entry per CDR3 protein. The sample consists of about 180,000 distinct CDR3 sequences, 30% of them appearing once. Sample: whole blood, taken in connection with sensitization to the hapten diphenylcyclopropenone (DPC). The source is a woman in her twenties or thirties with alopecia areata. Some clones in this sample may be carry-over from other donors' samples. The CDR3 runs from the conserved cysteine through the conserved F or W. Each record gives: V gene, J gene, CDR3 length, CDR3 protein.

V gene: TRBV7-2
J gene: TRBJ1-1
CDR3 length: 14
CDR3 protein: CASSFTTEATEAFF

V gene: TRBV29-1
J gene: TRBJ2-1
CDR3 length: 13
CDR3 protein: CSVEEKAGNEQFF

V gene: TRBV29-1
J gene: TRBJ1-2
CDR3 length: 14
CDR3 protein: CSVDNLKHNYGYTF

V gene: TRBV28
J gene: TRBJ2-5
CDR3 length: 16
CDR3 protein: CASSTPGQGEQETQYF

V gene: TRBV25-1
J gene: TRBJ2-7
CDR3 length: 15
CDR3 protein: CASSESPTVSYEQYF

V gene: TRBV5-1
J gene: TRBJ1-1
CDR3 length: 13
CDR3 protein: CASSLRVNTEAFF

V gene: TRBV29-1
J gene: TRBJ2-2
CDR3 length: 15
CDR3 protein: CSVGGTGAGSGELFF

V gene: TRBV11-3
J gene: TRBJ2-1
CDR3 length: 12
CDR3 protein: CASSKRGEWGFF

V gene: TRBV28
J gene: TRBJ1-5
CDR3 length: 13
CDR3 protein: CASSSQDNQPQHF

V gene: TRBV20-1
J gene: TRBJ2-6
CDR3 length: 15
CDR3 protein: CSARDRGSGANVLTF

V gene: TRBV28
J gene: TRBJ1-2
CDR3 length: 13
CDR3 protein: CASRDSSNYGYTF

V gene: TRBV28
J gene: TRBJ1-4
CDR3 length: 14
CDR3 protein: CASSYQGTNEKLFF

V gene: TRBV28
J gene: TRBJ2-3
CDR3 length: 19
CDR3 protein: CASSLGGHSGGAGADTQYF

V gene: TRBV2
J gene: TRBJ1-1
CDR3 length: 14
CDR3 protein: CASSEGGTGRKAFF

V gene: TRBV6-2/TRBV6-3
J gene: TRBJ2-1
CDR3 length: 17
CDR3 protein: CASTPGDRGITYNEQFF

V gene: TRBV28
J gene: TRBJ2-1
CDR3 length: 14
CDR3 protein: CASSLAPAYNEQFF

V gene: TRBV28
J gene: TRBJ2-3
CDR3 length: 18
CDR3 protein: CASSHLGTSGTSTDTQYF

V gene: TRBV29-1
J gene: TRBJ2-2
CDR3 length: 14
CDR3 protein: CSVISRGNTGELFF

V gene: TRBV12-3/TRBV12-4
J gene: TRBJ1-2
CDR3 length: 14
CDR3 protein: CASTRRLANYGYTF

V gene: TRBV10-3
J gene: TRBJ1-1
CDR3 length: 13
CDR3 protein: CAISVRLNTEAFF

V gene: TRBV5-1
J gene: TRBJ2-3
CDR3 length: 15
CDR3 protein: CASSLLSREADTQYF

V gene: TRBV7-8
J gene: TRBJ2-2
CDR3 length: 17
CDR3 protein: CASSPRTGGMNTGELFF

V gene: TRBV5-8
J gene: TRBJ1-3
CDR3 length: 15
CDR3 protein: CASSLSGKSGNTIYF

V gene: TRBV11-1
J gene: TRBJ2-1
CDR3 length: 17
CDR3 protein: CASSISTGTGGLNEQFF

V gene: TRBV6-2/TRBV6-3
J gene: TRBJ2-1
CDR3 length: 16
CDR3 protein: CASKNHRRGSYNEQFF

V gene: TRBV21-1
J gene: TRBJ1-2
CDR3 length: 13
CDR3 protein: CASSKTMDYGYTF

V gene: TRBV12-3/TRBV12-4
J gene: TRBJ1-5
CDR3 length: 17
CDR3 protein: CASSFGPTGTSNQPQHF

V gene: TRBV29-1
J gene: TRBJ2-2
CDR3 length: 13
CDR3 protein: CSVGAGGAGELFF

V gene: TRBV28
J gene: TRBJ1-2
CDR3 length: 13
CDR3 protein: CASSLLSNYGYTF

V gene: TRBV28
J gene: TRBJ1-4
CDR3 length: 15
CDR3 protein: CASSSQDGSNEKLFF

V gene: TRBV5-1
J gene: TRBJ2-1
CDR3 length: 17
CDR3 protein: CASSTGTRTVGYNEQFF

V gene: TRBV12-3/TRBV12-4
J gene: TRBJ1-5
CDR3 length: 15
CDR3 protein: CASSRGDRGHEPQHF

V gene: TRBV7-3
J gene: TRBJ2-1
CDR3 length: 14
CDR3 protein: CASSTGTRGSRQFF

V gene: TRBV20-1
J gene: TRBJ1-1
CDR3 length: 14
CDR3 protein: CSARMVQQNTEAFF

V gene: TRBV27
J gene: TRBJ2-2
CDR3 length: 17
CDR3 protein: CASSHLETGKNTGELFF

V gene: TRBV12-3/TRBV12-4
J gene: TRBJ2-2
CDR3 length: 14
CDR3 protein: CASSSGVNTGELFF

V gene: TRBV5-6
J gene: TRBJ1-1
CDR3 length: 17
CDR3 protein: CASSTHLQGSRNTEAFF

V gene: TRBV9
J gene: TRBJ2-1
CDR3 length: 16
CDR3 protein: CASSVGVDLLYNEQFF

V gene: TRBV6-6
J gene: TRBJ1-1
CDR3 length: 15
CDR3 protein: CASSYQGRSNTEAFF

V gene: TRBV15
J gene: TRBJ2-5
CDR3 length: 15
CDR3 protein: CATSRDLVSQETQYF

V gene: TRBV5-6
J gene: TRBJ2-1
CDR3 length: 13
CDR3 protein: CASSLLVFNEQFF

V gene: TRBV29-1
J gene: TRBJ1-5
CDR3 length: 13
CDR3 protein: CSVQGGQGQPQHF